This TCR beta chain was sequenced in a study of control samples from healthy donors and cancer patients. The table came from immunoSEQ multiplex PCR; TCRdb's copy has only in-frame clones and leaves some out. This sample yields roughly 98,000 clones, of which approximately 95% are seen a single time; around 8.5% belongs to the top ten. V was clipped by 0 bases and J by 6 bases, with 16 bases between them. This CDR3 contains 17 residues. The V gene's germline CDR1 is SGDLS and CDR2 YYNGEE. The sample consisted of blood. The genes are TRBV9 and TRBJ1-6, with TRBD1 as a possible D gene (5 bases). This receptor was taken from a man between 18 and 35 years old in good health. The DNA for the CDR3 is TGTGCCAGCAGCGTAGCGGGGGGGATTGGTAGTAATTCACCCCTCCACTTT. This codes for CASSVAGGIGSNSPLHF.